The 15 T cell receptor beta chains in this list originate from one sample, sequenced in a study of blood T cell repertoires in COVID-19. Clones were read by immunoSEQ multiplex PCR, and TCRdb kept only the in-frame ones, dropping some. The repertoire includes about 250,000 clones, about 85% of them detected once, and around 3% sits in the top ten. Input material: peripheral blood. These receptors originate from a man between 18 and 35 years old with active or convalescent COVID-19.

The gene calls are TRBV7-2 and TRBJ2-7, with 7 bases matching TRBD2. Germline CDR1 and CDR2: SGHTA and FQGNSA. V shed 2 bases and J 5 bases; nucleotides not matched to a gene: 12. The CDR3 has 16 amino acids. The CDR3 sequence: CASSLLGGGIGDEQYF. The DNA for the CDR3 is TGTGCCAGCAGCTTACTCGGCGGGGGAATAGGAGACGAGCAGTACTTC. Combining the CDR3 with reference TRBV7-2 and TRBJ2-7 gives the whole variable domain GAGVSQSPSNKVTEKGKDVELRCDPISGHTALYWYRQSLGQGLEFLIYFQGNSAPDKSGLPSDRFSAERTGGSVSTLTIQRTQQEDSAVYLCASSLLGGGIGDEQYFGPGTRLTVT.

V and J are TRBV27 and TRBJ1-3; no definite D call. Germline lookup yields CDR1 MNHEY and CDR2 SMNVEV (reference sequence). CDR3 length: 13 residues. Trimming left V 7 bases short and J 4 bases short, with 11 bases between. The CDR3 sequence: CASTPGRGNTIYF. CDR3 bases: TGTGCCAGCACCCCGGGTCGGGGAAACACCATATATTTT.

J is TRBJ2-2 and V is TRBV6-2 or TRBV6-3, with TRBD2 matching 11 bases. The V and J ends lost 0 bases and 1 base, in that order; junction bases with no gene match: 4. Looked up from germline, CDR1 is MNHEY and CDR2 is SVGEGT. The CDR3 contains 18 residues. This CDR3 is CASSYSPTSGGNTGELFF. The CDR3, as DNA: TGTGCCAGCAGTTACTCCCCTACTAGCGGGGGGAACACCGGGGAGCTGTTTTTT.

V usage is TRBV29-1 and J usage is TRBJ1-2, with 8 bases aligning to TRBD1. V shed 6 bases and J 8 bases; nucleotides not matched to a gene: 5. There are 11 residues in the CDR3. Germline CDR1 reads SQVTM; CDR2 reads ANQGSEA. CDR3 DNA sequence: TGCAGCGTAGACAGGGGTGGAGGCTACACCTTC. It is translated as CSVDRGGGYTF.

V usage is TRBV7-3 and J usage is TRBJ2-2; D is unclear. CDR1 is SGHTA and CDR2 is FQGTGA in the germline V gene. The germline V and J ends were trimmed by 5 bases and 1 base, with 8 bases remaining between them. The CDR3 is 14 amino acids. The CDR3: CASSPDLNTGELFF. In nucleotides, the CDR3 is TGTGCCAGCAGCCCCGACTTGAACACCGGGGAGCTGTTTTTT.

This clone turned up a few times. This sequence joins TRBV5-1 and TRBJ2-2; no reliable D call. The CDR3 is made up of 15 amino acids. The germline CDR1 and CDR2 sequences are SGHRS and YFSETQ. The V gene lost 0 bases and the J gene lost 0 bases, with 6 bases spanning the gap. CDR3 sequence (DNA): TGCGCCAGCAGCTTGGTTGGGCCGAACACCGGGGAGCTGTTTTTT. Protein product: CASSLVGPNTGELFF.

J is TRBJ1-1 and V is TRBV18, with 8 bases aligning to TRBD1. V was clipped by 3 bases and J by 1 base; unmatched bases: 7. The CDR3 extends over 16 amino acids. Germline values: CDR1 KGHSH, CDR2 LQKENI. The CDR3, as DNA: TGTGCCAGCTCACCCCAAGGGACAGGAGAGAACACTGAAGCTTTCTTT. Translated: CASSPQGTGENTEAFF.

V usage is TRBV5-3 and J usage is TRBJ2-7, with TRBD1 matching 9 bases. TRBV5-3 is flagged as an ORF with uncertain function. With V trimmed by 8 bases and J by 2 bases, 8 bases remained unmatched. The CDR3 has 14 residues. CDR3 region: CASRNRDRAYEQYF. In nucleotides, the CDR3 is TGTGCCAGTCGAAACCGGGACAGGGCCTACGAGCAGTACTTC.

CDR3 protein: CASSFMGGYGYTF. For the CDR3, the DNA is TGTGCCAGCAGTTTCATGGGGGGCTATGGCTACACCTTC. The V and J genes are TRBV28 and TRBJ1-2, with D maybe TRBD1 (5 bases). Trimming took 3 bases from V and 4 from J, leaving 9 bases between them. This CDR3 contains 13 residues. Germline V gives CDR1 MDHEN, CDR2 SYDVKM.

J is TRBJ2-5 and V is TRBV5-1; D is unresolved. V was trimmed by 0 bases and J by 5 bases, leaving 8 bases between them. Per the germline V gene, CDR1 is SGHRS and CDR2 is YFSETQ. The CDR3 contains 13 residues. The CDR3 protein is CASSLEVAETQYF. The CDR3 DNA reads as TGCGCCAGCAGCTTGGAGGTAGCTGAGACCCAGTACTTC.

The gene calls are TRBV27 and TRBJ2-1; 10 bases align to TRBD1. The germline V gene encodes CDR1 MNHEY and CDR2 SMNVEV (reference sequence). The trim removed 4 bases at V and 7 bases at J, leaving 22 bases unmatched. The CDR3 totals 20 residues. The CDR3, as DNA: TGTGCCAGCAGTTCCCCCCCGGGACAGGGGTTTTCGGACGACAAGAATGAGCAGTTCTTC. This encodes CASSSPPGQGFSDDKNEQFF.

This clone came up once. This chain links TRBV27 with TRBJ1-1; D uncertain. V lost 3 bases and J lost 3, with 11 bases in between. Per germline, CDR1 MNHEY and CDR2 SMNVEV (reference sequence). The CDR3 spans 14 residues. CDR3 sequence reads: CASSLAGGDTEAFF. Written as DNA, the CDR3 is TGTGCCAGCAGTTTGGCTGGCGGGGACACTGAAGCTTTCTTT.

This clone was found once. The CDR3 coding sequence is TGTGCCAGCAGCGTAGACAGGGGGCAGGGTGAAAAACTGTTTTTT. Translation: CASSVDRGQGEKLFF. The J gene is TRBJ1-4, the V gene TRBV9; 9 nucleotides align to TRBD1. After removal of 0 bases from V and 7 bases from J, the junction contained 4 bases not matched to a gene. The CDR3 has 15 amino acids. CDR1 and CDR2 from the germline V gene are SGDLS and YYNGEE.

Note on this clone: The sample contains more than one DNA sequence encoding this CDR3. This sequence joins TRBV6-5 and TRBJ1-1; D not certain. This CDR3 contains 12 residues. From germline, CDR1 is MNHEY and CDR2 SVGAGI. V was cut by 5 bases and J by 1 base, with 5 bases left in between. CDR3 DNA: TGTGCCAGCAGTCCCGGGAACACTGAAGCTTTCTTT. Its translation: CASSPGNTEAFF.

This clone appeared a single time. The V and J genes are TRBV28 and TRBJ1-1, with D unresolved. The length of the CDR3 is 15 residues. Trimming stripped 3 bases from V and 1 base from J, with 12 bases between. The germline CDR1 and CDR2 sequences are MDHEN and SYDVKM. The CDR3 nucleotides read TGTGCCAGCAGTTTGCTCGGAGCAAGGAACACTGAAGCTTTCTTT. Protein sequence: CASSLLGARNTEAFF. The variable domain in full, completed from reference TRBV28 and TRBJ1-1, reads DVKVTQSSRYLVKRTGEKVFLECVQDMDHENMFWYRQDPGLGLRLIYFSYDVKMKEKGDIPEGYSVSREKKERFSLILESASTNQTSMYLCASSLLGARNTEAFFGQGTRLTVV.